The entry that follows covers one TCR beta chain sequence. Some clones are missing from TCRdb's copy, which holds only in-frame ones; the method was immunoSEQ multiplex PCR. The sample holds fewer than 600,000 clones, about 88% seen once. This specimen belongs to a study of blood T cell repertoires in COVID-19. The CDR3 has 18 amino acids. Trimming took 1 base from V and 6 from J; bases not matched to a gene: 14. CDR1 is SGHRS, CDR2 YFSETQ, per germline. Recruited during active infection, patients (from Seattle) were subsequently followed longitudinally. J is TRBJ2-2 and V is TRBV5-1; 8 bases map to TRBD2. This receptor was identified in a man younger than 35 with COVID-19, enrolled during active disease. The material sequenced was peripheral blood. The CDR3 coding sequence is TGCGCCAGCAGCTTGATTCGGGCGACTAGCGCTTTGGCCGGGGAGCTGTTTTTT. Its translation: CASSLIRATSALAGELFF.